The 5 T cell receptor beta chains below come from one sample, sequenced in a study of cytomegalovirus exposure and HLA in healthy donors. The primer mix had 60 Vbeta and 13 Jbeta primers. Using immunoSEQ multiplex PCR, the repertoire was profiled, and TCRdb retains in-frame clones only, with some absent. The data hold about 140,000 clones, with about 80% observed a single time. Sequencing used PBMCs. The receptor source for this set is a man aged 30 to 39 in good health and CMV-seronegative.

V gene TRBV19 combines with J gene TRBJ2-1; 10 positions match TRBD2. Unmatched junction bases numbered 9, after V lost 6 bases and J lost 4 bases. In germline, CDR1 is LNHDA, CDR2 SQIVND (reference sequence). The CDR3 consists of 16 residues. CDR3 in amino acids: CASRPLGLAQYNEQFF. In DNA, the CDR3 is TGTGCCAGTAGACCTTTGGGACTAGCGCAATACAATGAGCAGTTCTTC.

The V call is TRBV7-2, the J call TRBJ2-3; 15 bases match TRBD2. CDR1 and CDR2 from the germline V gene are SGHTA and FQGNSA. V lost 2 bases, J lost 6 bases, and 6 bases stayed unmatched. The CDR3 runs to 17 residues. The CDR3 loop is CASSLYGLAGGGDTQYF. The CDR3 DNA sequence: TGTGCCAGCAGCTTATATGGACTAGCGGGAGGGGGGGATACGCAGTATTTT.

The chain is built from TRBV19 and TRBJ2-5; tentative D call: TRBD2 (5 bases). This CDR3 region has 15 residues. V was cut by 8 bases and J by 1 base, with 17 bases left in between. The V gene's germline CDR1 is LNHDA and CDR2 SQIVND (reference sequence). This chain's CDR3 is CASCSLVEGQETQYF. For the CDR3, the DNA is TGTGCCAGTTGCAGCCTAGTCGAGGGCCAAGAGACCCAGTACTTC.

The CDR3 DNA is TGTGCCAGCTCGACAGGCGGATTAGAAAAACTGTTTTTT. Translated: CASSTGGLEKLFF. The chain carries TRBV6-6 and TRBJ1-4; possibly TRBD1 for D (6 bases). V was shortened by 8 bases and J by 8 bases, with 15 bases between the two germline ends. From germline, CDR1 is MNHNY and CDR2 SVGAGI (reference sequence). The CDR3 covers 13 residues.

The chain has TRBV19 and TRBJ2-2; a weak D match, TRBD2 (6 bases). The CDR3 extends over 15 amino acids. The germline V gene has CDR1 LNHDA and CDR2 SQIVND (reference sequence). Trimming stripped 5 bases from V and 5 bases from J, with 15 bases between. CDR3 loop: CASSQSSARTGELFF. CDR3 DNA: TGTGCCAGTAGTCAATCTAGCGCGAGAACCGGGGAGCTGTTTTTT.